What follows are 24 T cell receptor beta chains derived from one specimen sequenced in a study of CD8+ T cells in alopecia areata. Isolated RNA was reverse transcribed into cDNA used as the sequencing template. Assay used: immunoSEQ multiplex PCR; TCRdb lists only in-frame clones, some missing. The sample has about 200,000 clones, 57% seen once. Here the sequenced sample was CD4+ T cells sorted from blood, taken at week 0. All receptors come from a human donor with alopecia areata.

J is TRBJ1-4 and V is TRBV6-5; unclear D gene. With 2 bases removed from V and 3 bases from J, the gap between germline ends came to 10 bases. The CDR3 extends over 15 amino acids. Germline lookup yields CDR1 MNHEY and CDR2 SVGAGI. CDR3 sequence (DNA): TGTGCCAGCAGTTACGTGGCAGGTGCTAATGAAAAACTGTTTTTT. Amino acids: CASSYVAGANEKLFF.

In this sample, this clone turned up many times. The chain uses TRBV7-2 and TRBJ1-2; perhaps TRBD1 as D (6 bases). V was shortened by 5 bases and J by 0 bases, with 7 bases between the two germline ends. From germline, CDR1 is SGHTA and CDR2 FQGNSA. The CDR3 length is 13 residues. The CDR3 DNA is TGTGCCAGCAGCGGACAGACTAACTATGGCTACACCTTC. Translated: CASSGQTNYGYTF. Supplemented by reference TRBV7-2 and TRBJ1-2, the full variable domain reads GAGVSQSPSNKVTEKGKDVELRCDPISGHTALYWYRQSLGQGLEFLIYFQGNSAPDKSGLPSDRFSAERTGGSVSTLTIQRTQQEDSAVYLCASSGQTNYGYTFGSGTRLTVV.

A single count supports this clone. The chain employs TRBV30 and TRBJ1-1; no firm D call. V gave up 0 bases and J gave up 10 bases, with 9 bases separating them. This CDR3 comprises 11 residues. The germline V gene encodes CDR1 GTSNPN and CDR2 SVGIG (reference sequence). The CDR3: CAWSVTSLAFF. CDR3 nucleotide sequence: TGTGCCTGGAGTGTAACCTCTCTAGCTTTCTTT.

This clone was counted between two and nine times. The chain uses TRBV29-1 and TRBJ1-2; D uncertain. The germline V and J ends were trimmed by 7 bases and 6 bases, with 12 bases remaining between them. The CDR3 is 11 amino acids. CDR1 and CDR2 (germline): SQVTM, ANQGSEA. The CDR3 protein is CSASRSDGYTF. CDR3 bases: TGCAGCGCCTCGAGGAGTGATGGCTACACCTTC.

This clone has at least ten counts. The gene calls are TRBV4-1 and TRBJ2-1; D uncertain. V was clipped by 0 bases and J by 3 bases, with 12 bases between them. Germline CDR1 is MGHRA and CDR2 is YSYEKL. CDR3 length equals 16 residues. CDR3 DNA sequence: TGCGCCAGCAGCCAAGATAGTACAGTGCACTACAATGAGCAGTTCTTC. This codes for CASSQDSTVHYNEQFF.

The CDR3 sequence is CSVGAGFGYGYTF. DNA for the CDR3: TGCAGCGTTGGGGCGGGGTTCGGCTATGGCTACACCTTC. V is TRBV29-1 and J is TRBJ1-2; D unresolved. The CDR3 loop spans 13 amino acids. Germline CDR1 SQVTM, CDR2 ANQGSEA. V lost 4 bases to trimming and J lost 4 bases, with 13 bases between them.

The chain has TRBV10-3 and TRBJ1-4; 9 positions match TRBD1. CDR1 is ENHRY and CDR2 is SYGVKD in the germline V gene. The CDR3 length is 14 residues. With V trimmed by 6 bases and J by 8 bases, 7 bases remained unmatched. DNA for the CDR3: TGTGCCATCAGGGAGGGACAGGGTGTCGAAAAACTGTTTTTT. This translates into CAIREGQGVEKLFF.

This clone came up a few times. CDR3 sequence: CAWSDALATNEKLFF. Written as DNA, the CDR3 is TGTGCCTGGAGTGACGCCCTCGCAACTAATGAAAAACTGTTTTTT. The rearrangement joins TRBV30 to TRBJ1-4; D is unclear. The CDR3 runs 15 residues. CDR1 is GTSNPN and CDR2 is SVGIG in the germline V gene (reference sequence). The V end lost 1 base, the J end lost 0 bases, and 9 bases lay between the germline ends.

This chain joins TRBV9 and TRBJ2-7; TRBD2 matches 10 bases. The CDR3 covers 15 residues. Germline trimming cut 3 bases from V and 0 bases from J; bases unmatched to any gene: 3. In germline, CDR1 is SGDLS, CDR2 YYNGEE. The CDR3 nucleotides read TGTGCCAGCAGCGCCGTAGCGGGGGGCTCCTACGAGCAGTACTTC. Protein product: CASSAVAGGSYEQYF.

In its sample, this clone was seen a few times. The chain joins TRBV6-5 to TRBJ1-5; D remains unclear. Between the trimmed V and J ends, which lost 5 bases and 4 bases, there was a span of 9 bases. The CDR3 length is 13 residues. Germline V gene lookup returns CDR1 MNHEY and CDR2 SVGAGI. The CDR3 DNA follows: TGTGCCAGCAGTCTCCGACCTAATCAGCCCCAGCATTTT. Translation gives CASSLRPNQPQHF.

The gene calls are TRBV30 and TRBJ2-3; 8 positions agree with TRBD1. The CDR3 is 14 residues long. The V gene end was trimmed by 7 bases and the J gene end by 4 bases; junction bases not matched to a gene: 10. Per germline, CDR1 GTSNPN and CDR2 SVGIG (reference sequence). CDR3 sequence reads: CALKQGVAADTQYF. In DNA, the CDR3 is TGTGCCTTGAAACAGGGGGTAGCGGCAGATACGCAGTATTTT.

This chain links TRBV6-5 with TRBJ2-2, with D possibly matching TRBD2 (6 bases). The V gene lost 2 bases and the J gene lost 7 bases, with 14 bases spanning the gap. The CDR3 sequence is 15 residues long. The germline V gene encodes CDR1 MNHEY and CDR2 SVGAGI. The CDR3 region is CASSYGGKSIGELFF. For the CDR3, the DNA is TGTGCCAGCAGTTACGGCGGGAAATCGATCGGGGAGCTGTTTTTT.

V usage is TRBV7-9 and J usage is TRBJ2-5, with 7 bases aligning to TRBD1. The CDR3 runs to 15 residues. The germline CDR1 and CDR2 sequences are SEHNR and FQNEAQ (reference sequence). The V gene end was trimmed by 2 bases and the J gene end by 3 bases; junction bases not matched to a gene: 6. The CDR3 bases are TGTGCCAGCAGCTTACCCGGGACAGCGAAAGAGACCCAGTACTTC. This encodes CASSLPGTAKETQYF.

The chain uses TRBV30 and TRBJ2-1, with D perhaps TRBD1 or TRBD2 (5 bases each). Trimming removed 8 bases at V and 1 base at J, with 15 bases between. From germline, CDR1 is GTSNPN and CDR2 SVGIG (reference sequence). The CDR3 spans 14 residues. DNA for the CDR3: TGTGCCCAAGCCTGGGGGTCATCCTACAATGAGCAGTTCTTC. This encodes CAQAWGSSYNEQFF. The complete variable domain, with remaining parts taken from reference TRBV30 and TRBJ2-1, reads SQTIHQWPATLVQPVGSPLSLECTVEGTSNPNLYWYRQAAGRGLQLLFYSVGIGQISSEVPQNLSASRPQDRQFILSSKKLLLSDSGFYLCAQAWGSSYNEQFFGPGTRLTVL.

This clone was seen more than once but under ten times. The chain has TRBV5-1 and TRBJ1-2; no clear D gene. The V end was cut by 4 bases, the J end by 0 bases, with 19 bases between. Germline-derived CDR1 and CDR2 are SGHRS and YFSETQ. CDR3 length: 17 residues. The CDR3 protein is CASSADGQAYSNYGYTF. The CDR3 region has the DNA TGCGCCAGCAGCGCGGACGGGCAAGCCTATTCTAACTATGGCTACACCTTC.

V usage is TRBV30 and J usage is TRBJ1-5; D might be TRBD1 (5 bases). V lost 5 bases and J lost 5, with 16 bases in between. Germline CDR1 and CDR2: GTSNPN and SVGIG (reference sequence). CDR3 length: 14 amino acids. The CDR3 DNA follows: TGTGCCTGGGCTACCTCAGGGACTGATCAGCCCCAGCATTTT. Translating it yields CAWATSGTDQPQHF.

The chain couples TRBV6-5 to TRBJ1-4; the D is unclear. The CDR3 sequence is 14 residues long. CDR1 is MNHEY, CDR2 SVGAGI, per germline. Trimming shortened V by 11 bases and J by 0 bases, and 13 bases separated the two germline ends. The CDR3 is CACVVAATNEKLFF. The CDR3 DNA follows: TGTGCCTGTGTTGTGGCAGCAACTAATGAAAAACTGTTTTTT.

This clone was counted between two and nine times. V and J are TRBV5-4 and TRBJ2-7, with a weak D call TRBD2 (5 bases). This CDR3 region has 14 residues. The germline V gene has CDR1 SGHNT and CDR2 YYREEE (reference sequence). V dropped 4 bases and J dropped 1 base, with 12 bases sitting between them. The CDR3 nucleotides are TGTGCCAGCAGCGACCGGAGGTCTTCCTACGAGCAGTACTTC. Its protein is CASSDRRSSYEQYF. The entire variable domain, with the rest obtained from reference TRBV5-4 and TRBJ2-7, is as follows: ETGVTQSPTHLIKTRGQQVTLRCSSQSGHNTVSWYQQALGQGPQFIFQYYREEENGRGNFPPRFSGLQFPNYSSELNVNALELDDSALYLCASSDRRSSYEQYFGPGTRLTVT.

V gene TRBV30 combines with J gene TRBJ1-1; D is undetermined. With 1 base removed from V and 9 bases from J, the gap between germline ends came to 12 bases. The CDR3 has 12 residues. Germline CDR1 GTSNPN, CDR2 SVGIG (reference sequence). The CDR3 DNA reads TGTGCCTGGAGTGGGGTTCGGGGAAAAGCTTTCTTT. Protein sequence: CAWSGVRGKAFF.

The sample holds a few counts of this clone. The chain links TRBV4-1 to TRBJ2-1, with D perhaps TRBD1 (5 bases). This CDR3 region has 16 residues. In germline, CDR1 is MGHRA, CDR2 YSYEKL. V was pared by 5 bases and J by 0 bases, with 14 bases between. This CDR3 is CASSMGQASSYNEQFF. The DNA of the CDR3 is TGCGCCAGCAGCATGGGGCAGGCGAGCTCCTACAATGAGCAGTTCTTC.

This chain uses TRBV28 with TRBJ2-5, with D maybe TRBD2 (5 bases). Germline assignment: CDR1 MDHEN and CDR2 SYDVKM. The CDR3 totals 16 residues. Trimming cost V 1 base and J 3 bases, with 15 bases left between them. The DNA of the CDR3 is TGTGCCAGCAGTTTATCCAGCGGAGCTTCTGAAGAGACCCAGTACTTC. Protein product: CASSLSSGASEETQYF.

The V call is TRBV27, the J call TRBJ1-2, with 7 bases that match TRBD1. CDR1 is MNHEY and CDR2 is SMNVEV in the germline V gene (reference sequence). Trimming cost V 4 bases and J 1 base; bases outside gene matches: 9. The CDR3 contains 16 residues. CDR3 protein: CASSSLGTVNNYGYTF. CDR3 nucleotides: TGTGCCAGCAGTTCCCTCGGGACAGTGAATAACTATGGCTACACCTTC.

This clone appeared once. The rearrangement joins TRBV2 to TRBJ1-4, with D possibly matching TRBD1 (6 bases). With 4 bases removed from V and 6 bases from J, the gap between germline ends came to 12 bases. Looked up from germline, CDR1 is SNHLY and CDR2 is FYNNEI. The CDR3 has 14 amino acids. The CDR3: CASSGRDNHEKLFF. In DNA form, the CDR3 reads TGTGCCAGCAGTGGCCGGGACAACCATGAAAAACTGTTTTTT. The entire variable domain, with the rest obtained from reference TRBV2 and TRBJ1-4, is as follows: EPEVTQTPSHQVTQMGQEVILRCVPISNHLYFYWYRQILGQKVEFLVSFYNNEISEKSEIFDDQFSVERPDGSNFTLKIRSTKLEDSAMYFCASSGRDNHEKLFFGSGTQLSVL.

The chain joins TRBV7-2 to TRBJ1-6, with D hard to call. CDR3 length: 13 residues. Germline V lookup: CDR1 SGHTA, CDR2 FQGNSA. V was cut by 2 bases and J by 9 bases, with 8 bases left in between. CDR3 in DNA: TGTGCCAGCAGCTTATCCCGATTTTCACCCCTCCACTTT. Translated: CASSLSRFSPLHF. The entire variable domain, with the rest obtained from reference TRBV7-2 and TRBJ1-6, is as follows: GAGVSQSPSNKVTEKGKDVELRCDPISGHTALYWYRQSLGQGLEFLIYFQGNSAPDKSGLPSDRFSAERTGGSVSTLTIQRTQQEDSAVYLCASSLSRFSPLHFGNGTRLTVT.